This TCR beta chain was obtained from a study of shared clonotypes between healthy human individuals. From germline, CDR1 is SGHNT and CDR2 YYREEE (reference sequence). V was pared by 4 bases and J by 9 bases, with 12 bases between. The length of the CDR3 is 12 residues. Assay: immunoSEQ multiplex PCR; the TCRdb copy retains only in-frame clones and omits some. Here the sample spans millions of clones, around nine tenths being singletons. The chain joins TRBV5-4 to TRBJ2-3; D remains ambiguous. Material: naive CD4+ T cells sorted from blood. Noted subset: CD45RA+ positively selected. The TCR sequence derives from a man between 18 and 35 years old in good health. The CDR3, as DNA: TGTGCCAGCAGCGCGCCTTTGGGGACGCAGTATTTT. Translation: CASSAPLGTQYF.